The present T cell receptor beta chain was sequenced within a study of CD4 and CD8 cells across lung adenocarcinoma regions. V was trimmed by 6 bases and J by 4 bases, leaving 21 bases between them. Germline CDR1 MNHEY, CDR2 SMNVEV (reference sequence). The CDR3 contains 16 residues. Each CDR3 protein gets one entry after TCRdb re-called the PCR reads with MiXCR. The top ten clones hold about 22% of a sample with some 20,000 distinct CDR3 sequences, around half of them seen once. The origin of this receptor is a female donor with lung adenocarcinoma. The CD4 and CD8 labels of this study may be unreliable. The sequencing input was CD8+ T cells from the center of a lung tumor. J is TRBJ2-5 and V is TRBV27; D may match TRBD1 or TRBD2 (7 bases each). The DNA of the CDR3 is TGTGCCAGCAGCAGGAAGGGGGCCCGGGGGGTAGAGACCCAGTACTTC. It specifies CASSRKGARGVETQYF.